This T cell receptor beta chain comes out of a study of T cells in tuberculosis. Thawed, overnight-rested PBMC were stained with GMM-loaded CD1B tetramer, viability dye and anti-CD3, then sorted. The lipid loaded on the CD1B tetramers was C32 glucose monomycolate from Rhodococcus equi. About 94,000 tetramer-negative cells were sorted from each donor. This clone appeared once. Libraries were prepared by immunoSEQ multiplex PCR; TCRdb keeps only in-frame clonotypes and omits some of them. The table shows about 88,000 clones, with roughly 88% occurring only once. The receptor comes from an adult woman with latent tuberculosis. The sequenced material came from CD1b-GMM tetramer-negative cells sorted from PBMCs.

The CDR3: CASSFRNEQFF. CDR3 sequence (DNA): TGCGCCAGCAGCTTTCGGAATGAGCAGTTCTTC. This chain links TRBV5-1 with TRBJ2-1; D is ambiguous. Germline-derived CDR1 and CDR2 are SGHRS and YFSETQ. This CDR3 has 11 residues. Trimming stripped 2 bases from V and 7 bases from J, with 4 bases between.